A single sample is the source of the 15 T cell receptor beta chains below, sequenced in a study of early stage breast cancer tumors. Some clones are missing from TCRdb's copy, which holds only in-frame ones; the method was immunoSEQ multiplex PCR. The sample contains around 30,000 clones, 60% to 80% of which appear only once. The sequenced material came from breast tumor tissue. The receptors here all came from a person aged 25 to 39 with breast cancer.

This chain joins TRBV14 and TRBJ2-1; D is ambiguous. Per the germline V gene, CDR1 is SGHDN and CDR2 is FVKESK. Trimming removed 1 base at V and 8 bases at J, with 12 bases between. The CDR3 spans 14 residues. The CDR3 loop is CASSQGWLIDEQFF. Here the CDR3 DNA reads TGTGCCAGCAGCCAAGGATGGCTCATCGATGAGCAGTTCTTC.

This chain uses TRBV6-6 with TRBJ1-1; D not resolved. The CDR3 length is 15 residues. Germline CDR1 MNHNY, CDR2 SVGAGI (reference sequence). V was clipped by 0 bases and J by 0 bases, with 8 bases between them. The CDR3 region is CASSYSTVMNTEAFF. The CDR3 DNA is TGTGCCAGCAGTTACTCGACTGTAATGAACACTGAAGCTTTCTTT.

This clone was seen a single time. The genes are TRBV6-5 and TRBJ2-2; D is unresolved. Germline values: CDR1 MNHEY, CDR2 SVGAGI. V gave up 6 bases and J gave up 7 bases, with 9 bases separating them. This CDR3 is 12 amino acids long. The chain's CDR3 is CASSRLLGELFF. Written as DNA, the CDR3 is TGTGCCAGCAGCCGACTCCTCGGGGAGCTGTTTTTT.

CDR3 in DNA: TGTGCCAGCAGCGAGACAGGGTGGAGTGAGCAGTTCTTC. Residues: CASSETGWSEQFF. The V call is TRBV7-3, the J call TRBJ2-1; the match to TRBD1 covers 7 bases. V lost 5 bases and J lost 9; bases outside the gene matches: 7. This CDR3 is 13 amino acids long. Germline CDR1 and CDR2: SGHTA and FQGTGA.

CDR3 sequence: CAWSRAGSLYEQYF. In nucleotides, the CDR3 is TGTGCCTGGAGCCGGGCCGGGTCCCTCTACGAGCAGTACTTC. The gene calls are TRBV30 and TRBJ2-7, with D unclear. The CDR3 runs to 14 residues. Looked up from germline, CDR1 is GTSNPN and CDR2 is SVGIG (reference sequence). Between the trimmed V and J ends, which lost 3 bases and 3 bases, there was a span of 15 bases.

The genes are TRBV10-3 and TRBJ2-5, with a weak D call TRBD2 (5 bases). This CDR3 has 13 amino acids. CDR1 and CDR2 from the germline V gene are ENHRY and SYGVKD. Trimming removed 3 bases at V and 5 bases at J, with 10 bases between. CDR3 sequence: CAISDGKAETQYF. CDR3 in DNA: TGTGCCATCAGTGACGGGAAGGCGGAGACCCAGTACTTC.

The rearrangement joins TRBV29-1 to TRBJ2-5, with D tentatively TRBD2 (7 bases). This CDR3 is built from 14 residues. Germline V gene lookup returns CDR1 SQVTM and CDR2 ANQGSEA. Trimming took 7 bases from V and 1 from J, leaving 16 bases between them. The CDR3 sequence: CSAGGGDSQETQYF. The DNA of the CDR3 is TGCAGCGCGGGGGGCGGAGATTCCCAAGAGACCCAGTACTTC. The full variable domain, rest sourced from reference TRBV29-1 and TRBJ2-5, is SAVISQKPSRDICQRGTSLTIQCQVDSQVTMMFWYRQQPGQSLTLIATANQGSEATYESGFVIDKFPISRPNLTFSTLTVSNMSPEDSSIYLCSAGGGDSQETQYFGPGTRLLVL.

The rearrangement links TRBV6-1 to TRBJ2-1; 14 bases align to TRBD2. Trimming took 3 bases from V and 9 from J; bases not matched to a gene: 4. Per the germline V gene, CDR1 is MNHNS and CDR2 is SASEGT. CDR3 length equals 15 residues. The DNA for the CDR3 is TGTGCCAGCAGTGAGGAGGGACTAGCGGGAGTTGAGCAGTTCTTC. Protein: CASSEEGLAGVEQFF.

The J gene is TRBJ1-2, the V gene TRBV30, with TRBD1 matching 12 bases. Germline V gene lookup returns CDR1 GTSNPN and CDR2 SVGIG (reference sequence). J lost 7 bases, V lost 4 bases, and 10 bases had no gene match. This CDR3 has 15 amino acids. The CDR3: CAWTVSGTGGSGYTF. CDR3 DNA: TGTGCCTGGACCGTCTCCGGGACAGGGGGCTCTGGCTACACCTTC.

This clone came up a few times. This sequence joins TRBV5-1 and TRBJ1-2, with TRBD1 as a possible D gene (6 bases). Germline-derived CDR1 and CDR2 are SGHRS and YFSETQ. Deletions cut 2 bases from V and 5 bases from J, with 10 bases between. This CDR3 region has 13 residues. CDR3 in amino acids: CASSLGTLYGYTF. CDR3 nucleotide sequence: TGCGCCAGCAGCTTAGGGACACTATATGGCTACACCTTC. Drawing the rest from reference TRBV5-1 and TRBJ1-2, the complete variable domain is KAGVTQTPRYLIKTRGQQVTLSCSPISGHRSVSWYQQTPGQGLQFLFEYFSETQRNKGNFPGRFSGRQFSNSRSEMNVSTLELGDSALYLCASSLGTLYGYTFGSGTRLTVV.

The rearrangement joins TRBV7-2 to TRBJ2-5; 11 bases line up with TRBD2. The CDR3 is made up of 16 amino acids. Trimming cost V 5 bases and J 1 base; bases outside gene matches: 6. Germline lookup yields CDR1 SGHTA and CDR2 FQGNSA. CDR3 protein: CASSPPTSGVQETQYF. The CDR3 DNA reads as TGTGCCAGCAGCCCCCCGACTAGCGGGGTCCAAGAGACCCAGTACTTC.

This clone was detected once. This chain links TRBV11-1 with TRBJ2-1; 8 bases fit TRBD2. Per the germline V gene, CDR1 is SGHAT and CDR2 is FQDESV (reference sequence). The CDR3 contains 16 residues. V shed 5 bases, J shed 7 bases, and the junction held 13 bases outside the gene matches. The CDR3 sequence is CASSPLGAGVNNEQFF. CDR3 nucleotide sequence: TGTGCCAGCAGCCCCTTGGGAGCGGGAGTGAATAATGAGCAGTTCTTC.

CDR3 nucleotide sequence: TGTGCCAGCAGCTTAAGAAAAACGGGGATGGGGCCGTTTAATGAAAAACTGTTTTTT. Its translation is CASSLRKTGMGPFNEKLFF. The chain couples TRBV7-9 to TRBJ1-4, with D perhaps matching TRBD1 (5 bases). Trimming took 2 bases from V and 4 from J, leaving 23 bases between them. Germline loops: CDR1 SEHNR, CDR2 FQNEAQ (reference sequence). This CDR3 contains 19 residues.

The chain is built from TRBV19 and TRBJ1-5; D unclear. V lost 4 bases and J lost 7, with 14 bases in between. The germline gives CDR1 LNHDA, CDR2 SQIVND (reference sequence). The CDR3 is 14 amino acids. CDR3 protein: CASSSTSGNQPQHF. Here the CDR3 DNA reads TGTGCCAGTAGTAGTACCTCGGGGAACCAGCCCCAGCATTTT.

The V gene is TRBV5-1, the J gene TRBJ1-4; TRBD1 matches 10 bases. The CDR3 is 15 residues long. Germline V gene lookup returns CDR1 SGHRS and CDR2 YFSETQ. V was clipped by 0 bases and J by 8 bases; unmatched bases: 4. DNA for the CDR3: TGCGCCAGCAGCTTGGGCGGGACAGGGGTCGAAAAACTGTTTTTT. Protein sequence: CASSLGGTGVEKLFF.